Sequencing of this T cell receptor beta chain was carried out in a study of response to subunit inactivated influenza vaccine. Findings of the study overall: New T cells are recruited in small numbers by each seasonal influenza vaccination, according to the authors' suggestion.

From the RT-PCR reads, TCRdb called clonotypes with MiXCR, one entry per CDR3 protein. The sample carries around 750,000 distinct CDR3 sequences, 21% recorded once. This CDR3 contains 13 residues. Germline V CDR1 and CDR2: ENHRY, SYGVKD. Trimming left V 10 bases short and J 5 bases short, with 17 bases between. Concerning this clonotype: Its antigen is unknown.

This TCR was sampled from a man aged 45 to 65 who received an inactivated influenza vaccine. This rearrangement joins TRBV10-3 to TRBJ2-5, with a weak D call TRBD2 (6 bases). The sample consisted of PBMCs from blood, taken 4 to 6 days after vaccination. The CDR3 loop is CAKAAGLGETQYF. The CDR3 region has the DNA TGTGCCAAGGCAGCGGGCCTGGGGGAGACCCAGTACTTC.